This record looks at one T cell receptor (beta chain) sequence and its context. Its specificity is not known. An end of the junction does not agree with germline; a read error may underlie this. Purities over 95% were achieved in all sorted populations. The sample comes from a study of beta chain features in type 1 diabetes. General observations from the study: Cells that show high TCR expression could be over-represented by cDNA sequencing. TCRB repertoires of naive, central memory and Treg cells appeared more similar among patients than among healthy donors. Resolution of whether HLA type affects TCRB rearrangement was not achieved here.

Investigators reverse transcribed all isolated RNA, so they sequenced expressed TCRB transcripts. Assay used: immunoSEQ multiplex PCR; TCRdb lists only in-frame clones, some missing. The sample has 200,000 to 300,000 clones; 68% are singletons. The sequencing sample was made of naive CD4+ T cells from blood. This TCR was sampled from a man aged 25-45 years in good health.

CDR3 nucleotide sequence: TGTGCCAGCACCGCGCGTCGTCTAGGGAATTTT. It encodes CASTARRLGNF. The chain couples TRBV7-2 to TRBJ2-3; no firm D call. CDR3 length equals 11 residues. The germline CDR1 and CDR2 sequences are SGHTA and FQGNSA.